This record covers a single T cell receptor beta chain. Its antigen is unidentified. In making TCR beta libraries, quantitative 5'-RACE with molecular barcodes was used. TCRdb passed the 5' RACE reads through MiXCR, listing each CDR3 protein once. The sample consists of around 280,000 distinct CDR3 sequences, 20% of them appearing once. V dropped 5 bases and J dropped 8 bases, with 16 bases sitting between them. This CDR3 is built from 14 residues. The germline CDR1 and CDR2 sequences are LGHNA and YNFKEQ. The data derive from a study of CD8 T cells in ankylosing spondylitis. Findings and caveats of the study: Reportedly, significant enrichment of disease-linked clones occurred in matched ankylosing spondylitis synovial fluid. Prior literature has documented some motif variants in synovial fluid and blood from reactive arthritis.

V is TRBV4-2 and J is TRBJ2-1, with D possibly matching TRBD2 (6 bases). This TCR was sampled from a male donor with ankylosing spondylitis or in good health (not recorded which). The material sequenced was blood, either unsorted or a sorted T cell fraction (not recorded which). The CDR3 here is CASSEGLIGDEQFF. In DNA, the CDR3 is TGTGCCAGCAGCGAGGGACTCATAGGGGATGAGCAGTTCTTC.